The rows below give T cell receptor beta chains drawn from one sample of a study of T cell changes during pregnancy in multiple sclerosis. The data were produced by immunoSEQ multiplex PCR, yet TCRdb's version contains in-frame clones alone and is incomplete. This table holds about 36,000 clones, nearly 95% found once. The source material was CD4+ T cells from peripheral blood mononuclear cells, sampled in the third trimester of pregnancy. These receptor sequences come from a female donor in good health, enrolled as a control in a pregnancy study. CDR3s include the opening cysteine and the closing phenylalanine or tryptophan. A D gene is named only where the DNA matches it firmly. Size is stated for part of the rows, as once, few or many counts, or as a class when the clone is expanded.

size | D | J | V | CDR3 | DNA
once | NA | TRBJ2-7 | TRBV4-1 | CASSQDLSGYDEQYF | TGCGCCAGCAGCCAAGATCTTTCAGGGTATGACGAGCAGTACTTC
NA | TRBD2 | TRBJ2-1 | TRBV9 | CASSVGLAGYNEQFF | TGTGCCAGCAGCGTCGGACTAGCGGGGTACAATGAGCAGTTCTTC
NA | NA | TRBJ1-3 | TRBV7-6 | CASSSGQPGNTIYF | TGTGCCAGCAGCTCAGGACAGCCTGGAAACACCATATATTTT
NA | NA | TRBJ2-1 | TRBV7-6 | CASSSSPLAPFF | TGTGCCAGCAGCTCAAGCCCCCTAGCCCCGTTCTTC
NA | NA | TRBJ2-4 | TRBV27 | CASSLSAVAKNIQYF | TGTGCCAGCAGTTTATCAGCCGTAGCCAAAAACATTCAGTACTTC
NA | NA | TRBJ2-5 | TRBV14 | CASSLASGGFQETQYF | TGTGCCAGCAGCCTGGCTAGTGGAGGGTTTCAAGAGACCCAGTACTTC
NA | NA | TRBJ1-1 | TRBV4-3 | CASSLNPVNTEAFF | TGCGCCAGCAGCCTGAATCCAGTGAACACTGAAGCTTTCTTT
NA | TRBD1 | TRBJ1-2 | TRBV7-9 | CASSWDRGSGYTF | TGTGCCAGCAGCTGGGACAGGGGTTCTGGCTACACCTTC
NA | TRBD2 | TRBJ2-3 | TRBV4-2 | CASSQDRLAGGAGTQYF | TGTGCCAGCAGCCAAGATCGACTAGCGGGGGGCGCCGGTACGCAGTATTTT
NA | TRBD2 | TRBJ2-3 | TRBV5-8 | CASSQDRDTESGGATTQYF | TGTGCCAGCAGCCAGGACAGGGACACGGAGAGCGGGGGGGCCACTACGCAGTATTTT
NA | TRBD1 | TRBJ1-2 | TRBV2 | CASSPEQGNNYGYTF | TGTGCCAGCAGTCCAGAACAGGGGAATAACTATGGCTACACCTTC
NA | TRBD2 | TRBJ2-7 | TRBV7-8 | CASSFGTSTYEQYF | TGTGCCAGCAGCTTCGGGACTAGCACCTACGAGCAGTACTTC
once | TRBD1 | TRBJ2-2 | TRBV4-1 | CASSQGGQGSRDTGELFF | TGCGCCAGCAGCCAAGGGGGACAGGGTTCGCGAGACACCGGGGAGCTGTTTTTT
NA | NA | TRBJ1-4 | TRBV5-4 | CASSLGGSGEKLFF | TGTGCCAGCAGCTTGGGAGGGTCCGGCGAAAAACTGTTTTTT
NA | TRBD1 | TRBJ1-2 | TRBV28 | CASSNPGQGYSNYGYTF | TGTGCCAGCAGTAACCCGGGACAGGGATATTCTAACTATGGCTACACCTTC
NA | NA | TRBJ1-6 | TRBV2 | CASSLSRAQNSPLHF | TGTGCCAGCAGTTTAAGCAGGGCCCAGAATTCACCCCTCCACTTT
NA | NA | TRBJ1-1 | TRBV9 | CASSASGTNTEAFF | TGTGCCAGCAGCGCCTCGGGGACAAACACTGAAGCTTTCTTT
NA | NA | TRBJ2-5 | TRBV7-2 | CASSFGGARETQYF | TGTGCCAGCAGCTTTGGGGGGGCTAGGGAGACCCAGTACTTC
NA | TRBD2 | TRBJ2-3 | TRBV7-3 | CASSASASGGGTDTQYF | TGTGCCAGCAGTGCTAGCGCTAGCGGGGGGGGCACAGATACGCAGTATTTT
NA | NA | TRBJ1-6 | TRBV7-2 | CASSLDSQTPGVPLHF | TGTGCCAGCAGCTTAGACTCCCAGACGCCCGGGGTACCCCTCCACTTT
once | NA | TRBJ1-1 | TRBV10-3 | CATRGTEAFF | TGTGCCACCCGGGGAACTGAAGCTTTCTTT
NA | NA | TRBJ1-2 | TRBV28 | CASSLPRGGGYGYTF | TGTGCCAGCAGTTTACCCCGCGGGGGTGGCTATGGCTACACCTTC
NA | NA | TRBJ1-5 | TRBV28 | CASSTAPGRPQHF | TGTGCCAGCAGTACAGCCCCCGGTAGGCCCCAGCATTTT
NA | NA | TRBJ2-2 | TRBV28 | CASSSTAVGELFF | TGTGCCAGCAGTTCGACCGCGGTGGGGGAGCTGTTTTTT
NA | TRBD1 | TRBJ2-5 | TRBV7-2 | CASSLLGTGGWETQYF | TGTGCCAGCAGCTTATTAGGGACAGGGGGTTGGGAGACCCAGTACTTC
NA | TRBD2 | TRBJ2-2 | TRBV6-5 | CASSYVRGATGELFF | TGTGCCAGCAGTTATGTGCGGGGGGCCACCGGGGAGCTGTTTTTT
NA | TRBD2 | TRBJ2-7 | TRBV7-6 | CASSEQASGAYEQYF | TGTGCCAGCAGCGAGCAGGCTAGCGGGGCTTACGAGCAGTACTTC
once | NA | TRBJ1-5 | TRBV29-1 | CSVEEGGGPQHF | TGCAGCGTTGAAGAAGGCGGGGGGCCCCAGCATTTT
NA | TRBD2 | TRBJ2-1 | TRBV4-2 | CASSQEWRGGTEQFF | TGTGCCAGCAGCCAAGAATGGCGGGGGGGCACTGAGCAGTTCTTC
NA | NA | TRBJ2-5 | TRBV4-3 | CASSQDRQRETQYF | TGCGCCAGCAGCCAAGATCGGCAGCGGGAGACCCAGTACTTC
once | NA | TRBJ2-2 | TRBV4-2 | CASSQRRRGTAPGELFF | TGTGCCAGCAGCCAACGACGCCGGGGTACAGCCCCCGGGGAGCTGTTTTTT
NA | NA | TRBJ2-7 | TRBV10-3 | CATRQVYEQYF | TGTGCCACCAGACAGGTCTACGAGCAGTACTTC
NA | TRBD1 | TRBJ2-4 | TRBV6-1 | CASSGGQGIAKNIQYF | TGTGCCAGCAGTGGGGGACAGGGGATAGCCAAAAACATTCAGTACTTC
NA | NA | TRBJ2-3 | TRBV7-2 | CASSSSGQGTDTQYF | TGTGCCAGCAGCTCATCGGGGCAGGGGACAGATACGCAGTATTTT
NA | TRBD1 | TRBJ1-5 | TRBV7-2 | CASSLGTGENNQPQHF | TGTGCCAGCAGCTTAGGGACAGGGGAGAACAATCAGCCCCAGCATTTT
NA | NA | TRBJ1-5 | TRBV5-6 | CASSPGPGDVLERHF | TGTGCCAGCAGCCCTGGACCAGGGGATGTCCTCGAGAGGCATTTT
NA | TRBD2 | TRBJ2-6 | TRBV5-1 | CASSSGGTGANVLTF | TGCGCCAGCAGCTCGGGGGGGACTGGGGCCAACGTCCTGACTTTC
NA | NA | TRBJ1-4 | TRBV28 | CASETALTNEKLFF | TGTGCCAGCGAGACAGCTCTAACTAATGAAAAACTGTTTTTT
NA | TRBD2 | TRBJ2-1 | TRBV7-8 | CASSLLAGGSSYNEQFF | TGTGCCAGCAGCTTACTCGCGGGGGGTAGCTCCTACAATGAGCAGTTCTTC
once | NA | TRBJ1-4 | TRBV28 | CASSSSTNEKLFF | TGTGCCAGCAGTTCTTCAACTAATGAAAAACTGTTTTTT
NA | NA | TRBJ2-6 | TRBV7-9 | CASSPSGANVLTF | TGTGCCAGCAGCCCATCTGGGGCCAACGTCCTGACTTTC
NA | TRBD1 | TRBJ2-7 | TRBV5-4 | CASSLATGGLYEQYF | TGTGCCAGCAGCTTGGCGACAGGGGGCCTCTACGAGCAGTACTTC
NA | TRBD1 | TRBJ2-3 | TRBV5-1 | CASSLVRGSGQAPSLVLNLGVQYF | TGCGCCAGCAGCTTGGTTAGGGGTTCTGGACAGGCCCCCTCCCTCGTGTTGAACCTCGGGGTGCAGTATTTT
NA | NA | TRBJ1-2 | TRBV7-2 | CASSLATAGYGYTF | TGTGCCAGCAGCTTAGCGACGGCAGGCTATGGCTACACCTTC
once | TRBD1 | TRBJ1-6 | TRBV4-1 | CASSRSGTDNSPLHF | TGCGCCAGCAGCCGTAGCGGGACAGATAATTCACCCCTCCACTTT
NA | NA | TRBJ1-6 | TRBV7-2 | CASSSQGDSPLHF | TGTGCCAGCAGCTCACAGGGAGACTCACCCCTCCACTTT
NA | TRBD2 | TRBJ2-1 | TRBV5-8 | CASSRTLAGINEQFF | TGTGCCAGCAGCCGGACACTAGCGGGGATCAATGAGCAGTTCTTC
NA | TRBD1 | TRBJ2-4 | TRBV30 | CAWSIGQGGAKNIQYF | TGTGCCTGGAGTATAGGACAGGGGGGAGCCAAAAACATTCAGTACTTC